The rows below give T cell receptor beta chains drawn from one sample of a study of regulatory T cells in long-lasting Graves disease. TCRdb re-called the multiplex PCR reads with MiXCR, one entry per CDR3 protein. The sample records a few hundred thousand distinct CDR3 sequences, 10% to 15% being singletons. This sample was shared with a second study, whose subject was T cells in Graves' hyperthyroidism and ophthalmopathy.

Sequencing was performed on peripheral blood mononuclear cells (PBMCs), taken at new diagnosis, from a patient treated with antithyroid drugs. Receptor source: a woman between 18 and 29 years old with Graves disease. CDR3s include the opening cysteine and the closing phenylalanine or tryptophan. A D gene is named only where the DNA matches it firmly. Clone size is not always given. Where it is, it says once, few, many or a class for expanded clones.

>TRBJ1-1|many|13|TRBV6-1|NA
TGTGCCAGCGGACCGACGGAAAACACTGAAGCTTTCTTT
CASGPTENTEAFF
>TRBJ2-1|many|13|TRBV28|NA
TGTGCCAGCAGTTTTAACAGGGCGGTTGAGCAGTTCTTC
CASSFNRAVEQFF
>TRBJ2-7|many|10|TRBV20-1|NA
TGCAGTGTACTGGGGGGCGAGCAGTACTTC
CSVLGGEQYF
>TRBJ2-5|many|13|TRBV7-7|TRBD1
TGTGCTAGCAGCACCGGGACAGGGGAGACCCAGTACTTC
CASSTGTGETQYF
>TRBJ2-7|many|15|TRBV18|TRBD2
TGTGCCAGCTCACCACCGTTGAGCGGGAACTACGAGCAGTACTTC
CASSPPLSGNYEQYF
>TRBJ2-1|many|16|TRBV5-8|NA
TGTGCCAGCAGCTTGGAGGTCTCGAGCTCCTACAATGAGCAGTTCTTC
CASSLEVSSSYNEQFF
>TRBJ2-4|NA|13|TRBV10-3|NA
TGTGCCATCAGTAACCGGGACTCCGACATTCAGTACTTC
CAISNRDSDIQYF
>TRBJ2-3|many|16|TRBV6-6|TRBD2
TGTGCCAGCAGTTACTCGACGGCGGGGGGCACAGATACGCAGTATTTT
CASSYSTAGGTDTQYF
>TRBJ2-1|few|14|TRBV6-2/TRBV6-3|NA
TGTGCCAGCAGTTCCACGACTGGGGATAATGAGCAGTTCTTC
CASSSTTGDNEQFF
>TRBJ2-1|many|11|TRBV7-2|NA
TGTGCCAGCCAGACATACCTTGAGCAGTTCTTC
CASQTYLEQFF
>TRBJ2-1|NA|17|TRBV6-1|TRBD2
TGTGCCAGCTCCCACGGGGGACTAGCGGGGGAGTACAATGAGCAGTTCTTC
CASSHGGLAGEYNEQFF
>TRBJ2-2|few|18|TRBV14|NA
TGTGCCAGCAGCCAAGACCATTTAGTTTGGGCGAACACCGGGGAGCTGTTTTTT
CASSQDHLVWANTGELFF
>TRBJ2-1|few|16|TRBV4-1|TRBD1
TGCGCCAGCAGCCGCGGGGACAGGGGGTCGATAAATGAGCAGTTCTTC
CASSRGDRGSINEQFF
>TRBJ2-1|many|15|TRBV12-3/TRBV12-4|TRBD1
TGTGCCAGCGGCCGCGACAGGGGGCAGTACAATGAGCAGTTCTTC
CASGRDRGQYNEQFF
>TRBJ2-1|many|16|TRBV4-1|NA
TGCGCCAGCAGCTTACGGGGTAGCGGTCCAGGAAATGAGCAGTTCTTC
CASSLRGSGPGNEQFF
>TRBJ1-5|many|13|TRBV7-9|TRBD1
TGTGCCAGCAGCGCAGGGGACAGGCAGCCCCAGCATTTT
CASSAGDRQPQHF
>TRBJ2-7|NA|15|TRBV6-2/TRBV6-3|TRBD2
TGTGCCAGCAGACGTCGGACTAGCGGGGCCTACGAGCAGTACTTC
CASRRRTSGAYEQYF
>TRBJ2-1|many|15|TRBV5-6|NA
TGTGCCAGCAGCTTTGGGTCGAGGGCCTACAATGAGCAGTTCTTC
CASSFGSRAYNEQFF
>TRBJ2-1|many|18|TRBV11-2|NA
TGTGCCAGCAGCTTCTATCCCAAAGGGCGACGGGGTTACAATGAGCAGTTCTTC
CASSFYPKGRRGYNEQFF
>TRBJ2-2|many|15|TRBV5-1|NA
TGCGCCAGCAGCTTGGCCGCTGCGAACACCGGGGAGCTGTTTTTT
CASSLAAANTGELFF